The 19 T cell receptor beta chains given below trace back to one sample, sequenced in a study of blood T cell repertoires in COVID-19. Sequencing was performed with immunoSEQ multiplex PCR; in TCRdb, only in-frame clones are kept and a portion is missing. The sample contains roughly 300,000 clones, roughly 85% of which appear only once. Sequenced sample: PBMCs or T cells enriched from blood (not recorded which). These receptors were obtained from a woman in her twenties or thirties who had recovered from COVID-19.

The V gene is TRBV27, the J gene TRBJ2-6; 8 bases fit TRBD1. The CDR3 runs to 19 residues. The junction had 17 bases not matched to a gene; V was cut back by 6 bases and J by 4 bases. Germline CDR1 is MNHEY and CDR2 is SMNVEV (reference sequence). This CDR3 is CASRRNLRDRGAGANVLTF. The CDR3 region has the DNA TGTGCCAGCAGAAGGAACCTCCGCGACAGGGGAGCCGGGGCCAACGTCCTGACTTTC.

This clone was found a few times. The V gene is TRBV18, the J gene TRBJ1-5, with 10 positions matching TRBD1. There are 17 residues in the CDR3. Per the germline V gene, CDR1 is KGHSH and CDR2 is LQKENI. Germline trimming cut 4 bases from V and 0 bases from J; bases unmatched to any gene: 6. The DNA of the CDR3 is TGTGCCAGCTCACGCGTGGACAGGGGGATTAGCAATCAGCCCCAGCATTTT. Its translation is CASSRVDRGISNQPQHF.

The V and J genes are TRBV6-5 and TRBJ1-5, with a tentative D call TRBD1 (6 bases). V lost 2 bases and J 7 bases, leaving 12 bases between the germline ends. The CDR3 runs to 14 residues. Germline V gene data show CDR1 as MNHEY and CDR2 as SVGAGI. CDR3 amino acids: CASSYGGRDQPQHF. CDR3 coding DNA: TGTGCCAGCAGTTACGGGGGCCGGGACCAGCCCCAGCATTTT.

The chain links TRBV9 to TRBJ1-1; TRBD1 might be the D (6 bases). Trimming took 0 bases from V and 4 from J, leaving 16 bases between them. The CDR3 has 16 residues. In germline, CDR1 is SGDLS, CDR2 YYNGEE. In nucleotides, the CDR3 is TGTGCCAGCAGCGTAGGGGCCCGGGGGGCCCTCACTGAAGCTTTCTTT. It is translated as CASSVGARGALTEAFF.

This clone appeared a single time. V and J are TRBV7-2 and TRBJ1-1, with a possible D match to TRBD1 (5 bases). This CDR3 comprises 14 residues. Germline V lookup: CDR1 SGHTA, CDR2 FQGNSA. Trimming removed 3 bases at V and 2 bases at J, with 10 bases between. The CDR3 loop reads CASSFRRGNTEAFF. CDR3 in DNA: TGTGCCAGCAGCTTTCGGAGGGGTAACACTGAAGCTTTCTTT.

V usage is TRBV9 and J usage is TRBJ1-2; possible D gene TRBD1, 5 bases. The V and J ends lost 0 bases and 1 base respectively, with 10 bases between them. Germline loops: CDR1 SGDLS, CDR2 YYNGEE. The CDR3 is made up of 15 amino acids. CDR3 DNA: TGTGCCAGCAGCGTAGCTGGGGCAGATAACTATGGCTACACCTTC. This gives the protein CASSVAGADNYGYTF.

This chain uses TRBV7-8 with TRBJ1-2; D ambiguous. Germline lookup yields CDR1 SGHVS and CDR2 FQNEAQ. The CDR3 consists of 14 residues. V lost 2 bases and J 0 bases, leaving 7 bases between the germline ends. The DNA of the CDR3 is TGTGCCAGCAGCTTAAGCCGAGCTAACTATGGCTACACCTTC. Its protein product is CASSLSRANYGYTF. The whole variable domain, remainder taken from reference TRBV7-8 and TRBJ1-2, is GAGVSQSPRYKVAKRGQDVALRCDPISGHVSLFWYQQALGQGPEFLTYFQNEAQLDKSGLPSDRFFAERPEGSVSTLKIQRTQQEDSAVYLCASSLSRANYGYTFGSGTRLTVV.

The genes are TRBV6-1 and TRBJ2-5; 7 bases line up with TRBD1. The CDR3 sequence is 15 residues long. Looked up from germline, CDR1 is MNHNS and CDR2 is SASEGT. After removal of 10 bases from V and 2 bases from J, the junction contained 13 bases not matched to a gene. CDR3 amino acids: CATGLGGLGQETQYF. The CDR3 DNA reads TGTGCCACCGGTTTAGGGGGCTTGGGGCAAGAGACCCAGTACTTC.

Remarks on this clone: This may be a read error: a much more frequent sequence differs by one nucleotide. This chain uses TRBV7-2 with TRBJ1-2, with a weak D call TRBD1 (5 bases). Germline V gene sequence: CDR1 SGHTA, CDR2 FQGNSA. The V and J ends lost 5 bases and 2 bases respectively, with 9 bases between them. This CDR3 region has 13 residues. CDR3 coding DNA: TGTGCCAGCAGCCAGCCAGGGAACTATGGCTACACCTTC. This sequence encodes CASSQPGNYGYTF.

The chain links TRBV7-9 to TRBJ1-3; D ambiguous. This CDR3 contains 16 residues. CDR1 and CDR2 (germline): SEHNR, FQNEAQ (reference sequence). The V end lost 1 base, the J end lost 0 bases, and 10 bases lay between the germline ends. The CDR3 region has the DNA TGTGCCAGCAGCTTAGGCCTGCAGTACTCTGGAAACACCATATATTTT. Translated: CASSLGLQYSGNTIYF.

The chain recombines TRBV6-5 with TRBJ2-3; 11 bases are a match to TRBD2. The CDR3 is 14 amino acids. Germline trimming cut 8 bases from V and 6 bases from J; bases unmatched to any gene: 7. Germline V gene sequence: CDR1 MNHEY, CDR2 SVGAGI. CDR3 sequence (DNA): TGTGCCAGCGTTAGCGGGGGGGCTCGGGATACGCAGTATTTT. This translates into CASVSGGARDTQYF.

This rearrangement joins TRBV9 to TRBJ1-1; D is unclear. Germline V gene lookup returns CDR1 SGDLS and CDR2 YYNGEE. Trimming removed 4 bases from V and 0 bases from J, with 22 bases in between. This CDR3 spans 18 amino acids. CDR3 nucleotide sequence: TGTGCCAGCAGCCCAAAAATCCCCGGGGAATCAATGAACACTGAAGCTTTCTTT. The encoded protein is CASSPKIPGESMNTEAFF.

The rearrangement joins TRBV11-2 to TRBJ2-5; a possible D gene is TRBD1 (5 bases). The germline V and J ends were trimmed by 3 bases and 2 bases, with 10 bases remaining between them. Looked up from germline, CDR1 is SGHAT and CDR2 is FQNNGV. This CDR3 is built from 14 residues. CDR3 region: CASSFTRTQETQYF. The CDR3 DNA follows: TGTGCCAGCAGCTTTACCAGGACACAAGAGACCCAGTACTTC.

The V gene is TRBV9, the J gene TRBJ1-1; D remains ambiguous. In germline, CDR1 is SGDLS, CDR2 YYNGEE. CDR3 length: 13 residues. V was clipped by 1 base and J by 2 bases, with 6 bases between them. The CDR3 DNA sequence: TGTGCCAGCAGCGTAATCCTAAACACTGAAGCTTTCTTT. This encodes CASSVILNTEAFF.

V is TRBV5-1 and J is TRBJ1-5, with D possibly matching TRBD1 (6 bases). Per the germline V gene, CDR1 is SGHRS and CDR2 is YFSETQ. The CDR3 is 15 amino acids. Between the trimmed V and J ends, which lost 0 bases and 4 bases, there was a span of 11 bases. CDR3 coding DNA: TGCGCCAGCAGCTTGGGGCAGGGGAGTAATCAGCCCCAGCATTTT. This codes for CASSLGQGSNQPQHF. Looking up the rest from reference TRBV5-1 and TRBJ1-5 gives the full variable domain: KAGVTQTPRYLIKTRGQQVTLSCSPISGHRSVSWYQQTPGQGLQFLFEYFSETQRNKGNFPGRFSGRQFSNSRSEMNVSTLELGDSALYLCASSLGQGSNQPQHFGDGTRLSIL.

The V gene is TRBV5-4, the J gene TRBJ1-2; 7 bases are a match to TRBD1. Trimming cost V 4 bases and J 2 bases; bases outside gene matches: 5. The CDR3 runs to 14 residues. Germline V lookup: CDR1 SGHNT, CDR2 YYREEE (reference sequence). CDR3 sequence reads: CASSLGQSNYGYTF. DNA for the CDR3: TGTGCCAGCAGCCTGGGACAGAGCAACTATGGCTACACCTTC.

J is TRBJ1-1 and V is TRBV18; D is perhaps TRBD1 (5 bases). The germline V and J ends were trimmed by 4 bases and 0 bases, with 9 bases remaining between them. The V gene's germline CDR1 is KGHSH and CDR2 LQKENI. The CDR3 length is 14 residues. The CDR3 loop reads CASSQGIVNTEAFF. The CDR3 DNA follows: TGTGCCAGCTCACAGGGGATCGTGAACACTGAAGCTTTCTTT.

CDR3: CASSQDRAGGYTF. The CDR3 DNA is TGCGCCAGCAGCCAAGATCGTGCGGGTGGCTACACCTTC. The chain recombines TRBV4-3 with TRBJ1-2; no definite D call. Trimming pared 0 bases from V and 7 bases from J, leaving 9 bases between. Germline loops: CDR1 LGHNA, CDR2 YSLEER. The CDR3 contains 13 residues.

The CDR3 spells CASTPGQGAPNEKLFF. CDR3 nucleotides: TGTGCCAGTACTCCGGGACAGGGGGCTCCCAATGAAAAACTGTTTTTT. The chain links TRBV19 to TRBJ1-4, with TRBD1 matching 12 bases. The CDR3 runs to 16 residues. CDR1 LNHDA and CDR2 SQIVND come from the germline V gene (reference sequence). The trim removed 7 bases at V and 5 bases at J, leaving 8 bases unmatched. Based on the CDR3 plus reference TRBV19 and TRBJ1-4, the full variable domain is DGGITQSPKYLFRKEGQNVTLSCEQNLNHDAMYWYRQDPGQGLRLIYYSQIVNDFQKGDIAEGYSVSREKKESFPLTVTSAQKNPTAFYLCASTPGQGAPNEKLFFGSGTQLSVL.